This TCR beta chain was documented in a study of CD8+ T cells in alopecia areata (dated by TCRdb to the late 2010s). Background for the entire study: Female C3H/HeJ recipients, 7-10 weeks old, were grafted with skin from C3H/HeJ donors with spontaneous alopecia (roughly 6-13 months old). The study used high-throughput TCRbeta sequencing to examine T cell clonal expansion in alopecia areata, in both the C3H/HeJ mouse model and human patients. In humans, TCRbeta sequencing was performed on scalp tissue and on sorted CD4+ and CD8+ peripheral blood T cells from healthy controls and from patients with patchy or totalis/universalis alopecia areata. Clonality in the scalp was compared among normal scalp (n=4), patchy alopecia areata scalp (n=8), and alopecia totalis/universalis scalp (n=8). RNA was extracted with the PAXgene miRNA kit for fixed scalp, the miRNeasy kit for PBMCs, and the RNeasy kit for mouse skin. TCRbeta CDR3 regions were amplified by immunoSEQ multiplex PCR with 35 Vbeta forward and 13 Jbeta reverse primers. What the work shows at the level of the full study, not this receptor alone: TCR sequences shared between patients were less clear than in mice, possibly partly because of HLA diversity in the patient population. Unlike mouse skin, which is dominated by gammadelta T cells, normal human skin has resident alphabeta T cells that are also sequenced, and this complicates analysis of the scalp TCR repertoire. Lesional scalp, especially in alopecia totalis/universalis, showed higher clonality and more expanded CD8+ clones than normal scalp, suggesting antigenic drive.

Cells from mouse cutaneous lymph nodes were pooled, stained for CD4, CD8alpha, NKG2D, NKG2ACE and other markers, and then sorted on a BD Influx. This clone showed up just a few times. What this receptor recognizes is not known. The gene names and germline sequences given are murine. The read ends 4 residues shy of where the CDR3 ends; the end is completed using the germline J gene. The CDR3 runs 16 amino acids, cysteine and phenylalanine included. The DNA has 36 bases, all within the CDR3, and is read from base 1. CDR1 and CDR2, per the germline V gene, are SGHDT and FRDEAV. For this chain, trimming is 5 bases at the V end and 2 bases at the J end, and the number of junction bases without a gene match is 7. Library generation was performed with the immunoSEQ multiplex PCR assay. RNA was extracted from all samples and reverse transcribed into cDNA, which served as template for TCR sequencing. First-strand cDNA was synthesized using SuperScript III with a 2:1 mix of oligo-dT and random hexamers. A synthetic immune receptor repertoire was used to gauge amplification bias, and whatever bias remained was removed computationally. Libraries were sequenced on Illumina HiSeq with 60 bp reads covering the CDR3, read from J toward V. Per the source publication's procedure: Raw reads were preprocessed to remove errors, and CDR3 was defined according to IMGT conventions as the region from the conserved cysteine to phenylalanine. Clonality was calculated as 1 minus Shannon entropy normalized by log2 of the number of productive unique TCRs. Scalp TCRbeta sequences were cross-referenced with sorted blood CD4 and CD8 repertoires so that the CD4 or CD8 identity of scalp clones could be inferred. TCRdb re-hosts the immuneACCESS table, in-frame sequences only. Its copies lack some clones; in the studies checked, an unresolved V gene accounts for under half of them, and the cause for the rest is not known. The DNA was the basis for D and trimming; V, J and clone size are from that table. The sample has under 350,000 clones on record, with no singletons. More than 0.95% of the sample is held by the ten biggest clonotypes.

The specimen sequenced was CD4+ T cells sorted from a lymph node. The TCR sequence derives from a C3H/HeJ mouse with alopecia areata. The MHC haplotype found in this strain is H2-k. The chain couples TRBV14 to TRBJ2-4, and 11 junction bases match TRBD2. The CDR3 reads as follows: CASSHVGLGDQNTLYF. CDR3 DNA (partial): TGTGCCAGCAGCCACGTGGGACTGGGGGATCAAAAC.